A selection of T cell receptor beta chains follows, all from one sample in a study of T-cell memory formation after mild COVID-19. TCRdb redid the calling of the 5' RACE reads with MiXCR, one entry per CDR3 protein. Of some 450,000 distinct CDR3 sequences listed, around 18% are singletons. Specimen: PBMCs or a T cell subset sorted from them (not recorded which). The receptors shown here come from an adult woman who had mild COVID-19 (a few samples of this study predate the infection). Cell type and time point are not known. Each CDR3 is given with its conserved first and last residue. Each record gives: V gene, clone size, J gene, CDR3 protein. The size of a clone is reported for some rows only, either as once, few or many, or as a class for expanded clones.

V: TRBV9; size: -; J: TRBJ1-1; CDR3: CASSVDGTEAFF
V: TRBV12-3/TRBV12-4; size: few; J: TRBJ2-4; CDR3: CASSFHPGEDIQYF
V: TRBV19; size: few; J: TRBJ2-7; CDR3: CASRRDRGNEQYF
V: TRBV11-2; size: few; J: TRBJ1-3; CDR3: CASSLPGQGFSGNTIYF
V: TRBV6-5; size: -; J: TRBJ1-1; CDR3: CASSYSRTEAFF
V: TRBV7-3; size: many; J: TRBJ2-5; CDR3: CASSPSGGTLQETQYF
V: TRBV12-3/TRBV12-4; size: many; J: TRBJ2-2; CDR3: CASSLLAGGVTGELFF
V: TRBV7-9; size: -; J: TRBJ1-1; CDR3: CASSLLVISPMNTEAFF
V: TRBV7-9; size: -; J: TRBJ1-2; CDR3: CASSFMTESYGYTF
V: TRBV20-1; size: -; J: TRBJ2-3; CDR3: CSARGQANTDTQYF
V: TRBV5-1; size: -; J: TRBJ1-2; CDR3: CASSLESGTIYGYTF
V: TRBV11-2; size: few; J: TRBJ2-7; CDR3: CASSLVIAGNYEQYF
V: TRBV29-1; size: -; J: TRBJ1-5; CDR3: CSAGQGANQPQHF
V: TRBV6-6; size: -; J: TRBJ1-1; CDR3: CASSYSVAEAFF
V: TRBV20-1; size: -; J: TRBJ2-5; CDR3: CSAGRSSGLLQETQYF
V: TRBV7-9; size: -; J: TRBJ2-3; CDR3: CASSPLGATDTQYF
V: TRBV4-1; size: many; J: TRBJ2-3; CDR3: CASSQTGRGLAGGTDTQYF
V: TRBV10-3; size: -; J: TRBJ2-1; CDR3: CAISESTLLRGTYNEQFF
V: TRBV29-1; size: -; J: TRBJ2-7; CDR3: CSVAFYGPSYEQYF
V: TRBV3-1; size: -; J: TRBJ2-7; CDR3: CASSQDWPVSSYEQYF
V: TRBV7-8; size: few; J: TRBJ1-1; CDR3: CASSFIGNTEAFF
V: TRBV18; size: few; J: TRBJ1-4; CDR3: CASSPGSGVANEKLSF
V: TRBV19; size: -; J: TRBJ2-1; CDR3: CASSISGGRGNEQFF
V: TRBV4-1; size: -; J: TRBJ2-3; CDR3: CASSHGGVAGVDTQYF
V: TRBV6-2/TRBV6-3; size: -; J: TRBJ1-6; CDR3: CASSFIRGTGGNSPLHF